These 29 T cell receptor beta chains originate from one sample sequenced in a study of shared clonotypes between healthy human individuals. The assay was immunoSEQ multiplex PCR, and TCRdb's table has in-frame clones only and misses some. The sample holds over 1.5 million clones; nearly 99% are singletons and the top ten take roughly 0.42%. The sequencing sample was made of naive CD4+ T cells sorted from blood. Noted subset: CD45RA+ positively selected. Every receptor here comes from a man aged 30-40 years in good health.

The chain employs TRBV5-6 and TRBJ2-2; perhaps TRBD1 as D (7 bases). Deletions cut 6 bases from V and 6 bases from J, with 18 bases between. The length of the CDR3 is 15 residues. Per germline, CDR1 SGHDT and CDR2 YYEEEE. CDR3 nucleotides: TGTGCCAGCAAACGGAGGGGGCCTCTCTCCGGGGAGCTGTTTTTT. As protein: CASKRRGPLSGELFF.

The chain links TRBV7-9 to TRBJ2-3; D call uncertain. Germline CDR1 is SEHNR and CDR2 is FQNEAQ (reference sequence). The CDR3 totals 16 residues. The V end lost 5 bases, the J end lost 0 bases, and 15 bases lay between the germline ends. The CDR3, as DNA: TGTGCCAGCAGCGCAAGGATCGTCGTAAGCACAGATACGCAGTATTTT. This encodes CASSARIVVSTDTQYF.

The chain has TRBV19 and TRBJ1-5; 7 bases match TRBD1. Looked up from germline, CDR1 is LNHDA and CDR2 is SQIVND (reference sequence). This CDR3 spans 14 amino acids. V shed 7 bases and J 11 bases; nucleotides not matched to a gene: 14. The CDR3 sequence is CASTHSRRGFTQHF. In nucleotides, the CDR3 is TGTGCCAGTACCCACTCCCGCAGGGGGTTCACCCAGCATTTT.

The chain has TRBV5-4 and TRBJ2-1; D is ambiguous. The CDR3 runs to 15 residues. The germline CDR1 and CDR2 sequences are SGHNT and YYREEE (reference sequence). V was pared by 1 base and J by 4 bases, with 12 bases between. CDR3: CASSLTLTAYNEQFF. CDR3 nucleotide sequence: TGTGCCAGCAGCTTGACCCTAACGGCGTACAATGAGCAGTTCTTC.

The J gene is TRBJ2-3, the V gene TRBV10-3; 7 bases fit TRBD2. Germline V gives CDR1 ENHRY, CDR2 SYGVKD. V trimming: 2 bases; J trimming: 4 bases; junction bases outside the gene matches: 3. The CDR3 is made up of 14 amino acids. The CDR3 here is CAISEIRGADTQYF. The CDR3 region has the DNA TGTGCCATCAGTGAGATTCGGGGGGCAGATACGCAGTATTTT.

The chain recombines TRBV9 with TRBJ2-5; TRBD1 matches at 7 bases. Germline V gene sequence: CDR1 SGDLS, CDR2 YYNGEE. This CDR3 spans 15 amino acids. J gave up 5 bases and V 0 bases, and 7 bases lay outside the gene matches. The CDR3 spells CASSVVGDRGETQYF. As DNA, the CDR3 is TGTGCCAGCAGCGTAGTAGGGGACAGAGGGGAGACCCAGTACTTC.

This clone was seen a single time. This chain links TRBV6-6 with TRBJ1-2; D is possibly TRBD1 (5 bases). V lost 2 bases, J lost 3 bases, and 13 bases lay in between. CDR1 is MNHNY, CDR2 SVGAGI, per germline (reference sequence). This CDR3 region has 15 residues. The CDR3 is CASSYPGTVYYGYTF. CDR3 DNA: TGTGCCAGCAGTTACCCCGGGACGGTATACTATGGCTACACCTTC.

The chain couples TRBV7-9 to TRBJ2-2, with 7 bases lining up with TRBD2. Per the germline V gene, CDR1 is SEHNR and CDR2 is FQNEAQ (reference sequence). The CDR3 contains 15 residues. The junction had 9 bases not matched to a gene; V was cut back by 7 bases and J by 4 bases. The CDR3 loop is CASNRAGSGTGELFF. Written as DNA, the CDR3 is TGTGCCAGCAACAGAGCGGGATCGGGCACCGGGGAGCTGTTTTTT.

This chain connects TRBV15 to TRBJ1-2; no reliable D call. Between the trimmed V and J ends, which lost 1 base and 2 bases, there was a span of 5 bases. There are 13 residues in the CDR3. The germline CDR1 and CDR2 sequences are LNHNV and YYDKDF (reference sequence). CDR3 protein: CATSRVSNYGYTF. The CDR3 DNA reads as TGTGCCACCAGCAGAGTCAGCAACTATGGCTACACCTTC. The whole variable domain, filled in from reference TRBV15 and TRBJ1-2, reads DAMVIQNPRYQVTQFGKPVTLSCSQTLNHNVMYWYQQKSSQAPKLLFHYYDKDFNNEADTPDNFQSRRPNTSFCFLDIRSPGLGDTAMYLCATSRVSNYGYTFGSGTRLTVV.

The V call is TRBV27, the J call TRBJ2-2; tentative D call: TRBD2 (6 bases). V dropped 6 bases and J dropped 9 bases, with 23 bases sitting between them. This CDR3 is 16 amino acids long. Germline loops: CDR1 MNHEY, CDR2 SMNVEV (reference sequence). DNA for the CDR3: TGTGCCAGCAGCCCCCCACCCGGGACTCGGTACCGGGAGCTGTTTTTT. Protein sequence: CASSPPPGTRYRELFF.

This chain's CDR3 is CASRREGGYTEAFF. Here the CDR3 DNA reads TGTGCCAGCAGACGAGAGGGGGGATACACTGAAGCTTTCTTT. This chain connects TRBV6-5 to TRBJ1-1, with a tentative D call TRBD1 (6 bases). There are 14 residues in the CDR3. V lost 6 bases and J lost 3, with 14 bases in between. CDR1 MNHEY and CDR2 SVGAGI come from the germline V gene.

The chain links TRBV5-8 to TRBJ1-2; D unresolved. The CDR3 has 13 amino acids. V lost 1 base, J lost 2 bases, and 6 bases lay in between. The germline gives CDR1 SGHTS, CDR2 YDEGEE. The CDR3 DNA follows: TGTGCCAGCAGCTTGCGAACGAACTATGGCTACACCTTC. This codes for CASSLRTNYGYTF.

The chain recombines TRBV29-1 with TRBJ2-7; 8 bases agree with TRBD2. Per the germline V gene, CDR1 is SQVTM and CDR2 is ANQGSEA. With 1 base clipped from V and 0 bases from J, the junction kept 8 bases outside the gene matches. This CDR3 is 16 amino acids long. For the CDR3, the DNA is TGCAGCGTTGAAGGGCCGGGACTAGACTTCTCCTACGAGCAGTACTTC. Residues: CSVEGPGLDFSYEQYF.

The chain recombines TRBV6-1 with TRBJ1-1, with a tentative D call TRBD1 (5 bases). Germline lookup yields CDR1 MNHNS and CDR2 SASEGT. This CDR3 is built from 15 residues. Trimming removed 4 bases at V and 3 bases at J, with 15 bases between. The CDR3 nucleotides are TGTGCCAGCAGTGCGCCGACAGTGTTGCACACTGAAGCTTTCTTT. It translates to CASSAPTVLHTEAFF.

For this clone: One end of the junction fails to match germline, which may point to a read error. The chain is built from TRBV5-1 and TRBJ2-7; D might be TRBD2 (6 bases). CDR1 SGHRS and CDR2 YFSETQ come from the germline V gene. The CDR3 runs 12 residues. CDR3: CASSGTLADEAF. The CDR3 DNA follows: TGCGCCAGCAGCGGGACCTTAGCGGATGAGGCCTTC.

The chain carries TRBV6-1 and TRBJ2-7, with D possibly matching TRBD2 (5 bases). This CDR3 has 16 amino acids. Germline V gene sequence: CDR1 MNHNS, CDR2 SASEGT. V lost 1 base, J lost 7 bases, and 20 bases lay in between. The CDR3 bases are TGTGCCAGCAGTGAAGGGACGGCTTTGGGAGTGCGGGAGCAGTACTTC. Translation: CASSEGTALGVREQYF.

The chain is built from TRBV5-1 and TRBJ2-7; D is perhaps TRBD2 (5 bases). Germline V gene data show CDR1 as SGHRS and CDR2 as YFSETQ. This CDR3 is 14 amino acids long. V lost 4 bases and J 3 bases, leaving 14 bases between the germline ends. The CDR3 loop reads CASSKDEGRYEQYF. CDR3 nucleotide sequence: TGCGCCAGCAGCAAGGACGAGGGCCGCTACGAGCAGTACTTC.

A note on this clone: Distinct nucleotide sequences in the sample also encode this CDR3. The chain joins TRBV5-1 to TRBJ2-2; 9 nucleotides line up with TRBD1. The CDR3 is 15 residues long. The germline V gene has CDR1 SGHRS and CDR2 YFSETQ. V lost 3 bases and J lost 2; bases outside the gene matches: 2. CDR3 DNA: TGCGCCAGCAGCTGGGGACAGGGAAACACCGGGGAGCTGTTTTTT. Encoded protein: CASSWGQGNTGELFF.

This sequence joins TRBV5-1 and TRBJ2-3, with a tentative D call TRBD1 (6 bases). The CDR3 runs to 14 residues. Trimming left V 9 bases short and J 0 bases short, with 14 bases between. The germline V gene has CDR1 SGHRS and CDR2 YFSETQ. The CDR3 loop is CATSSGQSTDTQYF. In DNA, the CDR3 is TGCGCCACCTCATCGGGACAAAGCACAGATACGCAGTATTTT.

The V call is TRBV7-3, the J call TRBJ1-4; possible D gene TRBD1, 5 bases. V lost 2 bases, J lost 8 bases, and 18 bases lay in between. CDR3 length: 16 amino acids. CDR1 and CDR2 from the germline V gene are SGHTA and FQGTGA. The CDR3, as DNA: TGTGCCAGCAGCTTAGAGGGACGGTCCTTAGAGGAAAAACTGTTTTTT. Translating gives CASSLEGRSLEEKLFF. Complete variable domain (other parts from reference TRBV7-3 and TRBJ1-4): GAGVSQTPSNKVTEKGKYVELRCDPISGHTALYWYRQSLGQGPEFLIYFQGTGAADDSGLPNDRFFAVRPEGSVSTLKIQRTERGDSAVYLCASSLEGRSLEEKLFFGSGTQLSVL.

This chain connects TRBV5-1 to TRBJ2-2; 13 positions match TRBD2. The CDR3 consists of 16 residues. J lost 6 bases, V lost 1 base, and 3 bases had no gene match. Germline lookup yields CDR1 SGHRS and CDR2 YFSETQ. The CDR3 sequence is CASSLRLAGGAGELFF. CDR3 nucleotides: TGCGCCAGCAGCTTGAGACTAGCGGGAGGCGCCGGGGAGCTGTTTTTT.

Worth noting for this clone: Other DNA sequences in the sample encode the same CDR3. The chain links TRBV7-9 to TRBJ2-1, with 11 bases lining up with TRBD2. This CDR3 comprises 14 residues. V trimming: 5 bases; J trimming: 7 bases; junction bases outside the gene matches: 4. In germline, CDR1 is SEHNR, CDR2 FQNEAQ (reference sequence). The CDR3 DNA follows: TGTGCCAGCAGCCCTACTAGCGGGAGAAATGAGCAGTTCTTC. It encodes CASSPTSGRNEQFF. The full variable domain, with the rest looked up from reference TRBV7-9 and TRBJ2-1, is DTGVSQNPRHKITKRGQNVTFRCDPISEHNRLYWYRQTLGQGPEFLTYFQNEAQLEKSRLLSDRFSAERPKGSFSTLEIQRTEQGDSAMYLCASSPTSGRNEQFFGPGTRLTVL.

CDR3 protein: CASTPERGYEQYF. The CDR3 DNA follows: TGTGCCAGCACCCCCGAGCGGGGCTACGAGCAGTACTTC. The chain combines TRBV5-6 with TRBJ2-7, with 7 bases that match TRBD2. The CDR3 extends over 13 amino acids. Germline V gives CDR1 SGHDT, CDR2 YYEEEE. V was pared by 6 bases and J by 3 bases, with 6 bases of the junction left unmatched.

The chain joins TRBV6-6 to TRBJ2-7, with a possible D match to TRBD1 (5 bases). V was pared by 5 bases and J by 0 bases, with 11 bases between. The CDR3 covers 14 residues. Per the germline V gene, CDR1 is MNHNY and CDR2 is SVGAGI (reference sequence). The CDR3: CASSVGPVSYEQYF. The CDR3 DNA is TGTGCCAGCAGTGTGGGGCCCGTCTCCTACGAGCAGTACTTC.

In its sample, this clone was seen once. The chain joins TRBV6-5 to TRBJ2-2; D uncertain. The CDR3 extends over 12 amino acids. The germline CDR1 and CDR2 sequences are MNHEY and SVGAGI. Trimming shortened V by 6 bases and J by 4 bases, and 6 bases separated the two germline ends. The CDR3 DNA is TGTGCCAGCAGCCACCGCACCGGGGAGCTGTTTTTT. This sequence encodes CASSHRTGELFF.

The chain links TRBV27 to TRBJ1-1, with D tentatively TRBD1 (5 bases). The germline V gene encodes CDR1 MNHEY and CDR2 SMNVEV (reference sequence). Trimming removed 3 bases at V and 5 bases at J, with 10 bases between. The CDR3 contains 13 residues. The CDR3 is CASSFLRETEAFF. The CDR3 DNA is TGTGCCAGCAGTTTCCTCAGGGAAACTGAAGCTTTCTTT.

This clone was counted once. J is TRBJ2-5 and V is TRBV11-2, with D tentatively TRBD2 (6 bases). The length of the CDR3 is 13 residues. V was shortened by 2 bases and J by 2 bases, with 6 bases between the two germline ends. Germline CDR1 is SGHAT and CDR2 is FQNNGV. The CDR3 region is CASSLSGQETQYF. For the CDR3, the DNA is TGTGCCAGCAGCTTAAGCGGGCAAGAGACCCAGTACTTC. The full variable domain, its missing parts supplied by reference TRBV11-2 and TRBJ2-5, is EAGVAQSPRYKIIEKRQSVAFWCNPISGHATLYWYQQILGQGPKLLIQFQNNGVVDDSQLPKDRFSAERLKGVDSTLKIQPAKLEDSAVYLCASSLSGQETQYFGPGTRLLVL.

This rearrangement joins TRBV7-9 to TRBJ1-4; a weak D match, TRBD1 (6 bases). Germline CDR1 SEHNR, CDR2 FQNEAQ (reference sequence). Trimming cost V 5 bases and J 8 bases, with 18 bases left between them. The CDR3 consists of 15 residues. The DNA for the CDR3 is TGTGCCAGCAGCCGCACAGGGATAGGTACCGAAAAACTGTTTTTT. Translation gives CASSRTGIGTEKLFF.

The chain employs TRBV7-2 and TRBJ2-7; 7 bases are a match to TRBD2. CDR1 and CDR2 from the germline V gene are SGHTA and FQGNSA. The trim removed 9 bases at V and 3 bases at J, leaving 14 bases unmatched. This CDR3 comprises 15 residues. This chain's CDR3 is CASVSRRSGYYEQYF. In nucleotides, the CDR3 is TGTGCCAGTGTCTCCCGCCGTAGCGGGTACTACGAGCAGTACTTC.